One sample yielded the 27 T cell receptor beta chains listed below, sequenced in a study of radiotherapy plus CTLA-4 blockade in lung cancer (dated by TCRdb to the late 2010s). The library came from the immunoSEQ multiplex PCR assay. TCRdb carries this immuneACCESS record with in-frame sequences only. Its versions omit some clonotypes, under half of them owing to an unresolved V gene in the studies checked, with the rest unexplained. The sample yields some 15,000 clones; about 71% were counted once. The ten largest clones take up roughly 46% of the sample. This specimen consisted of peripheral blood, obtained from a patient treated with radiotherapy plus ipilimumab. These receptor sequences come from a human donor with non-small cell lung cancer whose response to radiotherapy plus ipilimumab could not be evaluated.

The chain is built from TRBV6-4 and TRBJ2-7; 9 nucleotides agree with TRBD1. This CDR3 comprises 14 residues. Germline lookup yields CDR1 MRHNA and CDR2 SNTAGT. Unmatched junction bases numbered 7, after V lost 7 bases and J lost 3 bases. CDR3 sequence: CASKARDRVYEQYF. The CDR3 coding sequence is TGTGCCAGCAAAGCCCGGGACAGGGTCTACGAGCAGTACTTC.

V is TRBV5-5 and J is TRBJ1-2; TRBD1 might be the D (6 bases). CDR1 is SGHKS, CDR2 YYEKEE, per germline (reference sequence). V lost 4 bases, J lost 8 bases, and 21 bases lay in between. The CDR3 has 15 residues. The CDR3 DNA reads as TGTGCCAGCAGCCCATATAGACAGGCTACCCCCGGCTACACCTTC. This translates into CASSPYRQATPGYTF.

The rearrangement joins TRBV13 to TRBJ2-3; perhaps TRBD1 as D (6 bases). The germline V gene has CDR1 PRHDT and CDR2 FYEKMQ (reference sequence). Trimming took off 5 bases at V and 0 bases at J, with 15 bases between the two ends. CDR3 length: 16 amino acids. This CDR3 is CASSVSNRVSTDTQYF. The CDR3 DNA follows: TGTGCCAGCAGCGTCTCGAACAGGGTGAGCACAGATACGCAGTATTTT.

J is TRBJ1-3 and V is TRBV5-4; possibly TRBD1 for D (6 bases). Trimming removed 4 bases from V and 4 bases from J, with 12 bases in between. The CDR3 runs 14 residues. Germline CDR1 and CDR2: SGHNT and YYREEE (reference sequence). CDR3 bases: TGTGCCAGCAGCCCTAGGACAGAAGGAAACACCATATATTTT. It codes for CASSPRTEGNTIYF.

The V call is TRBV5-4, the J call TRBJ2-5, with 11 bases identical to TRBD2. The V segment lost 4 bases and the J segment 5 bases; nucleotides outside the gene matches: 13. This CDR3 contains 17 residues. Per the germline V gene, CDR1 is SGHNT and CDR2 is YYREEE (reference sequence). CDR3 amino acids: CASSGRLTASGGETQYF. The DNA of the CDR3 is TGTGCCAGCAGCGGGAGACTAACAGCTAGCGGGGGGGAGACCCAGTACTTC.

This clone was found once. V is TRBV14 and J is TRBJ2-7, with D maybe TRBD2 (6 bases). This CDR3 comprises 15 residues. Trimming stripped 4 bases from V and 6 bases from J, with 19 bases between. Germline CDR1 and CDR2: SGHDN and FVKESK. The CDR3, as DNA: TGTGCCAGCAGCCCAACGGGGGTCGGTTCGGGCGAGCAGTACTTC. Encoded protein: CASSPTGVGSGEQYF.

The V gene is TRBV15, the J gene TRBJ2-3, with 8 bases aligning to TRBD2. V shed 5 bases, J shed 5 bases, and the junction held 12 bases outside the gene matches. Germline V CDR1 and CDR2: LNHNV, YYDKDF (reference sequence). This CDR3 is 16 amino acids long. CDR3: CATSFPPGLEGDTQYF. DNA of the CDR3: TGTGCCACCAGCTTTCCGCCGGGACTAGAAGGAGATACGCAGTATTTT.

V gene TRBV7-2 combines with J gene TRBJ2-3, with no clear D. This CDR3 has 15 amino acids. V lost 4 bases to trimming and J lost 2 bases, with 13 bases between them. Germline V gene sequence: CDR1 SGHTA, CDR2 FQGNSA. The CDR3 spells CASSSLSPTTDTQYF. CDR3 sequence (DNA): TGTGCCAGCAGCTCACTGTCCCCCACCACAGATACGCAGTATTTT.

J is TRBJ2-3 and V is TRBV19; D remains ambiguous. CDR1 and CDR2 (germline): LNHDA, SQIVND (reference sequence). The V and J ends lost 1 base and 2 bases respectively, with 4 bases between them. The CDR3 has 13 residues. CDR3 bases: TGTGCCAGTAGTATAGGACTCACAGATACGCAGTATTTT. It encodes CASSIGLTDTQYF.

Concerning this clone: The junction departs from the called germline gene at one end, perhaps through a read error. The same CDR3 is also encoded by other DNA sequences in this sample. This chain links TRBV5-3 with TRBJ2-7, with D tentatively TRBD1 (7 bases). TRBV5-3 is recorded as an ORF, its role being uncertain. The CDR3 contains 14 residues. CDR3 in DNA: TGTGCCAGCAGCTTGCGCGGGACAGACTACGAGCAGTACTTC. Translation gives CASSLRGTDYEQYF.

This clone was recorded only once. The gene calls are TRBV6-1 and TRBJ1-1; D is unresolved. The germline V and J ends were trimmed by 4 bases and 8 bases, with 17 bases remaining between them. CDR1 and CDR2 from the germline V gene are MNHNS and SASEGT. The CDR3 contains 14 residues. The CDR3 region has the DNA TGTGCCAGCAGTGTCAGACCGGGAGCTACCGAAGCTTTCTTT. Protein: CASSVRPGATEAFF.

The CDR3 region has the DNA TGTGCCAGCAGCCTGGACAGGAACGAGCAGTACTTC. Translation gives CASSLDRNEQYF. The chain combines TRBV5-4 with TRBJ2-7; 7 bases map to TRBD1. The CDR3 has 12 amino acids. Germline CDR1 and CDR2: SGHNT and YYREEE (reference sequence). V lost 4 bases, J lost 5 bases, and 3 bases stayed unmatched.

Sample share makes this clone medium-sized. The CDR3 loop reads CASSERGQGKDGYTF. CDR3 bases: TGCGCCAGCAGCGAACGTGGACAGGGCAAAGATGGCTACACCTTC. The V call is TRBV10-1, the J call TRBJ1-2; the match to TRBD1 covers 8 bases. CDR1 and CDR2 (germline): WNHNN, SYGVQD (reference sequence). The V and J ends lost 6 bases and 6 bases, in that order; junction bases with no gene match: 12. The CDR3 extends over 15 amino acids.

The chain joins TRBV9 to TRBJ2-3; no clear D gene. The germline V gene has CDR1 SGDLS and CDR2 YYNGEE. The CDR3 has 15 residues. V lost 4 bases and J lost 5, with 17 bases in between. CDR3 amino acids: CASSPEVGHGDTQYF. The CDR3 nucleotides are TGTGCCAGCAGCCCTGAAGTTGGGCATGGAGATACGCAGTATTTT.

CDR3 in amino acids: CASRGEVGAVSGANVLTF. As DNA, the CDR3 is TGTGCCAGCAGAGGTGAGGTAGGGGCCGTCTCTGGGGCCAACGTCCTGACTTTC. The gene calls are TRBV28 and TRBJ2-6; D is perhaps TRBD1 (5 bases). Germline CDR1 is MDHEN and CDR2 is SYDVKM. Trimming pared 6 bases from V and 0 bases from J, leaving 18 bases between. The CDR3 contains 18 residues.

This clone is deemed medium-sized. The chain is built from TRBV2 and TRBJ1-3; possibly TRBD1 for D (6 bases). The V end lost 7 bases, the J end lost 0 bases, and 10 bases lay between the germline ends. Germline V gene sequence: CDR1 SNHLY, CDR2 FYNNEI. The CDR3 spans 14 residues. The CDR3 coding sequence is TGTGCCAGCAACACACAGGGCTCTGGAAACACCATATATTTT. Translation gives CASNTQGSGNTIYF.

V is TRBV9 and J is TRBJ2-5; 9 nucleotides align to TRBD1. The CDR3 totals 15 residues. Germline lookup yields CDR1 SGDLS and CDR2 YYNGEE. With V trimmed by 0 bases and J by 5 bases, 5 bases remained unmatched. The chain's CDR3 is CASSVDGTGRETQYF. The CDR3, as DNA: TGTGCCAGCAGCGTAGATGGGACAGGGAGGGAGACCCAGTACTTC. The full variable domain, its missing parts supplied by reference TRBV9 and TRBJ2-5, is DSGVTQTPKHLITATGQRVTLRCSPRSGDLSVYWYQQSLDQGLQFLIQYYNGEERAKGNILERFSAQQFPDLHSELNLSSLELGDSALYFCASSVDGTGRETQYFGPGTRLLVL.

V usage is TRBV2 and J usage is TRBJ1-5, with TRBD1 as a possible D gene (6 bases). Trimming cost V 5 bases and J 0 bases, with 17 bases left between them. The CDR3 spans 17 residues. Germline V gene lookup returns CDR1 SNHLY and CDR2 FYNNEI. In DNA, the CDR3 is TGTGCCAGCAGTCTCGAGGGGGGGCAGGTTAGCAATCAGCCCCAGCATTTT. Translating gives CASSLEGGQVSNQPQHF.

V usage is TRBV6-1 and J usage is TRBJ2-5, with a possible D match to TRBD1 (5 bases). V was clipped by 2 bases and J by 2 bases, with 12 bases between them. Germline CDR1 is MNHNS and CDR2 is SASEGT. CDR3 length equals 15 residues. This chain's CDR3 is CASSETRTGQETQYF. CDR3 DNA: TGTGCCAGCAGTGAAACCCGTACAGGACAAGAGACCCAGTACTTC.

The gene calls are TRBV18 and TRBJ1-2; D ambiguous. CDR1 KGHSH and CDR2 LQKENI come from the germline V gene. Trimming took 4 bases from V and 5 from J, leaving 11 bases between them. This CDR3 is built from 13 residues. The CDR3 region is CASSLRTDYGYTF. The CDR3 DNA sequence: TGTGCCAGCTCACTACGGACTGATTATGGCTACACCTTC.

This chain uses TRBV7-3 with TRBJ2-3; 10 positions match TRBD1. The CDR3 is 14 amino acids. CDR1 is SGHTA and CDR2 is FQGTGA in the germline V gene. V dropped 5 bases and J dropped 4; count of bases not matched to a gene: 3. The CDR3 DNA sequence: TGTGCCAGCAGCCTGACAGGGGGCGCAGATACGCAGTATTTT. This gives the protein CASSLTGGADTQYF. Filled out from reference TRBV7-3 and TRBJ2-3, the complete variable domain reads GAGVSQTPSNKVTEKGKYVELRCDPISGHTALYWYRQSLGQGPEFLIYFQGTGAADDSGLPNDRFFAVRPEGSVSTLKIQRTERGDSAVYLCASSLTGGADTQYFGPGTRLTVL.

By its share, this clone is medium-sized. This chain links TRBV5-1 with TRBJ2-7, with D maybe TRBD2 (6 bases). The germline V gene encodes CDR1 SGHRS and CDR2 YFSETQ. The CDR3 spans 16 residues. The V and J ends lost 0 bases and 3 bases respectively, with 16 bases between them. CDR3 protein: CASSLGGQISGYEQYF. For the CDR3, the DNA is TGCGCCAGCAGCTTGGGGGGTCAGATTAGCGGCTACGAGCAGTACTTC.

The V gene is TRBV5-1, the J gene TRBJ2-3, with D possibly matching TRBD2 (6 bases). CDR1 and CDR2 from the germline V gene are SGHRS and YFSETQ. The V gene lost 7 bases and the J gene lost 0 bases, with 15 bases spanning the gap. The CDR3 is made up of 15 amino acids. CDR3 protein: CASGRGDPSTDTQYF. The CDR3 bases are TGCGCCAGCGGACGCGGGGATCCTAGCACAGATACGCAGTATTTT.

This clone ranks as medium-sized (0.01 to 0.1%). This rearrangement joins TRBV6-1 to TRBJ2-6; D may be TRBD1 (5 bases). The CDR3 runs to 14 residues. CDR1 and CDR2 (germline): MNHNS, SASEGT. Trimming took off 6 bases at V and 1 base at J, with 7 bases between the two ends. The CDR3 DNA sequence: TGTGCCAGCAGGACAGCATCTGGGGCCAACGTCCTGACTTTC. Translation: CASRTASGANVLTF.

This sequence joins TRBV7-9 and TRBJ1-2, with 7 positions matching TRBD1. CDR1 and CDR2 from the germline V gene are SEHNR and FQNEAQ (reference sequence). V lost 4 bases to trimming and J lost 8 bases; unmatched junction nucleotides: 16. The CDR3 sequence is 16 residues long. In DNA form, the CDR3 reads TGTGCCAGCAGCTCGTGGGGGAAGGGGACAGTAGGCGGCTACACCTTC. Its translation is CASSSWGKGTVGGYTF.

This chain joins TRBV27 and TRBJ2-7; 9 nucleotides agree with TRBD1. Germline V gene lookup returns CDR1 MNHEY and CDR2 SMNVEV (reference sequence). V gave up 0 bases and J gave up 3 bases; unmatched junction bases: 3. The CDR3 loop spans 15 amino acids. CDR3 amino acids: CASSLSGQGYYEQYF. CDR3 in DNA: TGTGCCAGCAGTTTATCGGGACAGGGCTACTACGAGCAGTACTTC.

V gene TRBV7-2 combines with J gene TRBJ1-2, with TRBD1 identical over 7 bases. Germline V CDR1 and CDR2: SGHTA, FQGNSA. The CDR3 is 17 amino acids. V lost 1 base, J lost 4 bases, and 12 bases stayed unmatched. The CDR3 here is CASSLVIGGAGVYGYTF. Here the CDR3 DNA reads TGTGCCAGCAGCTTAGTGATAGGGGGCGCAGGCGTCTATGGCTACACCTTC.